This entry features one T cell receptor beta chain sequence. Antigen unknown. The entry originates in a study of early T cells in non-severe SARS-CoV-2 infection. About the study: It was bulk RNA from unsorted whole blood that was sequenced, and the chains were unpaired.

This CDR3 has 15 amino acids. From germline, CDR1 is MNHEY and CDR2 SMNVEV (reference sequence). The ends lost 6 bases at V and 0 bases at J; junction bases unmatched: 1. Study conclusions and caveats: Anti-spike CD8 specificities were favored by VDJdb matching, whose results missed private and CD4 specificities.

Individual cDNA molecules received unique molecular identifiers. TCRdb re-called the 5' RACE reads through MiXCR, storing one row per CDR3 protein. This sample has 100,000 to 120,000 distinct CDR3 sequences; 10% to 15% occur once, and the top ten carry 3.5% to 4%. The specimen comprised whole blood, sampled at baseline. The TCR comes from an adult who was a healthcare worker with PCR-confirmed SARS-CoV-2 infection or an uninfected control (not recorded which). This chain joins TRBV27 and TRBJ2-7, with 14 bases that match TRBD2. The CDR3 spells CASRGTSGSSYEQYF. CDR3 in DNA: TGTGCCAGCAGAGGGACTAGCGGGAGCTCCTACGAGCAGTACTTC.